This TCR beta chain was observed in a study of blood T cell repertoires in COVID-19. On the study more broadly: Sources were T cells, B-cell-depleted T cells, or PBMCs; the material itself was cDNA or gDNA.

Repertoires were generated with immunoSEQ multiplex PCR, while TCRdb's copy carries only in-frame clones and drops some. The sample includes about 33,000 clones, about 88% seen only once; the top ten take around 2%. Germline V CDR1 and CDR2: SEHNR, FQNEAQ (reference sequence). The CDR3 is made up of 15 amino acids. V was pared by 0 bases and J by 7 bases, with 5 bases of the junction left unmatched. This sequence originates from a human donor in a cohort sampled during active COVID-19. The chain links TRBV7-9 to TRBJ2-1, with TRBD2 matching 8 bases. The sample taken for sequencing was peripheral blood. The CDR3 DNA follows: TGTGCCAGCAGCTTAGCTAGCGGGGTACTTAATGAGCAGTTCTTC. As protein: CASSLASGVLNEQFF.